This paragraph covers one T cell receptor (beta chain) sequence. Its antigen remains unidentified. This sample was included in a study of OX40 agonist ivuxolimab in advanced cancers. Whole-study context: Each patient was given ivuxolimab into a vein every 2 weeks, at 0.01 to 10 mg/kg.

Findings and limits, study-wide: Some of the lowest clonal expansion was seen in partial responders at 0.1-3.0 mg/kg. Average numbers of expanded clones were greater in CD8+ T cells than in CD4+. Clonal expansion by week 6 occurred in CD4+ and CD8+ blood T cells (at 0.1 to 3.0 mg/kg).

V lost 1 base, J lost 0 bases, and 10 bases lay in between. The CDR3 covers 17 residues. CDR1 is SEHNR and CDR2 is FQNEAQ in the germline V gene (reference sequence). Using immunoSEQ multiplex PCR, the repertoire was profiled, and TCRdb retains in-frame clones only, with some absent. The sample shows about 58,000 clones, less than 90% of them seen only once. The sequences come from CD4+ or CD8+ T cells sorted from blood, collected in a trial of the OX40 agonist ivuxolimab. The sequence was obtained from an adult with an advanced solid tumor such as melanoma, head and neck, liver or kidney cancer. The chain couples TRBV7-9 to TRBJ2-6, with D perhaps TRBD1 (5 bases). The CDR3 loop is CASSLGGLTSGANVLTF. Here the CDR3 DNA reads TGTGCCAGCAGCTTAGGGGGCCTCACCTCTGGGGCCAACGTCCTGACTTTC.